The clone carrying this TCR beta chain was counted a few times. The antigen is not known. Germline V gene data show CDR1 as DFQATT and CDR2 as SNEGSKA (reference sequence). V shed 0 bases, J shed 2 bases, and the junction held 5 bases outside the gene matches. This CDR3 is built from 15 residues. This entry belongs to a study of identical twins. Findings and caveats of the study: Whereas memory repertoires showed no such difference, abundant cord blood beta clonotypes carried fewer insertions. There was more out-of-frame TCR alpha sharing in monozygotic twins than models estimated.

TCRdb itself ran the 5' RACE reads through MiXCR, one entry per CDR3 protein. The table shows hundreds of thousands of distinct CDR3 sequences, with around 8.3% occurring only once. These same records also appear under a second study, on yellow fever vaccine responses in identical twins.

This clonotype originated in a woman aged 18-35 years in good health. The chain links TRBV20-1 to TRBJ2-5; 8 bases are shared with TRBD2. Material: PBMCs. The DNA for the CDR3 is TGCAGTGCTAGAGATGGCTCTAGCGGGCAAGAGACCCAGTACTTC. It yields the protein CSARDGSSGQETQYF.